This T cell receptor beta chain stems from a study of blood T cell repertoires in COVID-19. Overall study: The samples span acute and convalescent COVID-19 from the United States, Italy and Spain.

The CDR3 has 16 amino acids. TCRdb's table, derived via immunoSEQ multiplex PCR, lists solely in-frame clones and lacks some. Of under 300,000 clones in the sample, roughly 89% were seen once. The chain carries TRBV21-1 and TRBJ2-7; the table's D call of TRBD1 was not tested on the DNA. TRBV21-1 is a listed pseudogene. The sample taken for sequencing was peripheral blood. The source is a woman aged 25-40 years with active or convalescent COVID-19. The CDR3 DNA reads as TGTGCCAGCAGCAAATCAAAGAGGCAGGGGGCCTACGAGCAGTACTTC. Residues: CASSKSKRQGAYEQYF.